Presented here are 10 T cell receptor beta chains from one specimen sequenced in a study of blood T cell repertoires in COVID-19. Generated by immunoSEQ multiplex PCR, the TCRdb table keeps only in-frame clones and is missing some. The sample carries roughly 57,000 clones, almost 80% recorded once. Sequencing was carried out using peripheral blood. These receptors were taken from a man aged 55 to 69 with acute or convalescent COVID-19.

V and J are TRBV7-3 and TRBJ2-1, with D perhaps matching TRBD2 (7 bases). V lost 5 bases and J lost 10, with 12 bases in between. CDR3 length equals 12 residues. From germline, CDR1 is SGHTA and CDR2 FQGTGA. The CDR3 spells CASSPEGGEQFF. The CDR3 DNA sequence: TGTGCCAGCAGCCCAGAGGGGGGGGAGCAGTTCTTC.

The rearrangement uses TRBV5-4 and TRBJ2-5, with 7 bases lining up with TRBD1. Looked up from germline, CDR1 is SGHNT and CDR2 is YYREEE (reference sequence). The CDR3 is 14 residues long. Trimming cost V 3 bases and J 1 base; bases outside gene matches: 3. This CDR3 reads CASSSGQRQETQYF. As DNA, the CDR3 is TGTGCCAGCAGCTCGGGACAGCGCCAAGAGACCCAGTACTTC.

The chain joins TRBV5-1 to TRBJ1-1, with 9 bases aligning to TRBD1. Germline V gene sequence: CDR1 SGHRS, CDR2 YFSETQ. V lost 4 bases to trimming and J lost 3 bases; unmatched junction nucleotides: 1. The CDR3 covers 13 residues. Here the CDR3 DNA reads TGCGCCAGCAGCCGGACAGGGGACACTGAAGCTTTCTTT. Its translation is CASSRTGDTEAFF. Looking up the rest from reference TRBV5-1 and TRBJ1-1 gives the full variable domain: KAGVTQTPRYLIKTRGQQVTLSCSPISGHRSVSWYQQTPGQGLQFLFEYFSETQRNKGNFPGRFSGRQFSNSRSEMNVSTLELGDSALYLCASSRTGDTEAFFGQGTRLTVV.

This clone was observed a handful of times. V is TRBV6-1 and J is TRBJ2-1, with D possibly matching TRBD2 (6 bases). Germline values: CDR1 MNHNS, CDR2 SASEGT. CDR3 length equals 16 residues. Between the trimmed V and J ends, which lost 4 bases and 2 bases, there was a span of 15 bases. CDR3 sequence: CASSVWGGVAYNEQFF. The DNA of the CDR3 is TGTGCCAGCAGTGTTTGGGGCGGGGTTGCCTACAATGAGCAGTTCTTC.

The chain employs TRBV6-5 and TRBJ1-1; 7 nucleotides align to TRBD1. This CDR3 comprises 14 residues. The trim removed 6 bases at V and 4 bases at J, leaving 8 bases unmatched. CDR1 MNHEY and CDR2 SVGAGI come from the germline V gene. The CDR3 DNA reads TGTGCCAGCAGGGAGTTGACAGGGCGCACTGAAGCTTTCTTT. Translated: CASRELTGRTEAFF.

CDR3 sequence: CASSERQQNTEAFF. CDR3 sequence (DNA): TGTGCCAGCTCAGAAAGACAGCAGAACACTGAAGCTTTCTTT. The rearrangement joins TRBV18 to TRBJ1-1, with D possibly matching TRBD1 (5 bases). V was cut by 5 bases and J by 1 base, with 11 bases left in between. Germline V gene lookup returns CDR1 KGHSH and CDR2 LQKENI. The CDR3 extends over 14 amino acids.

CDR3 sequence: CASSIPGQGKAFF. The CDR3 coding sequence is TGTGCCAGCAGTATCCCGGGACAGGGTAAAGCTTTCTTT. V gene TRBV6-6 combines with J gene TRBJ1-1; 9 nucleotides match TRBD1. The germline V gene encodes CDR1 MNHNY and CDR2 SVGAGI (reference sequence). The length of the CDR3 is 13 residues. The junction had 7 bases not matched to a gene; V was cut back by 5 bases and J by 9 bases.

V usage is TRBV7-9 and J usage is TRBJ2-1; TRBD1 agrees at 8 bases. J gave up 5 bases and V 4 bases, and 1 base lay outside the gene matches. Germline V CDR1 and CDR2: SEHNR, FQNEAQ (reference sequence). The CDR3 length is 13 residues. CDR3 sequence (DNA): TGTGCCAGCAGCTGGACAGGGAACAATGAGCAGTTCTTC. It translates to CASSWTGNNEQFF.

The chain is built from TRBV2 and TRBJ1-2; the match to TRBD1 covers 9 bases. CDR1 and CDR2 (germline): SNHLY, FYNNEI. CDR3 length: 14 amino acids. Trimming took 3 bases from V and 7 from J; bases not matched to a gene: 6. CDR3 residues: CASSDLGQGSGYTF. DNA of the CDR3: TGTGCCAGCAGTGATTTGGGACAGGGTTCTGGCTACACCTTC. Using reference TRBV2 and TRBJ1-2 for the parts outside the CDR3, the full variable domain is EPEVTQTPSHQVTQMGQEVILRCVPISNHLYFYWYRQILGQKVEFLVSFYNNEISEKSEIFDDQFSVERPDGSNFTLKIRSTKLEDSAMYFCASSDLGQGSGYTFGSGTRLTVV.

CDR3 region: CASSSRQGGQPQHF. CDR3 nucleotide sequence: TGTGCCAGTAGTAGCCGACAGGGTGGGCAGCCCCAGCATTTT. The gene calls are TRBV19 and TRBJ1-5; 7 bases align to TRBD1. V lost 4 bases, J lost 7 bases, and 7 bases stayed unmatched. This CDR3 contains 14 residues. From germline, CDR1 is LNHDA and CDR2 SQIVND (reference sequence).